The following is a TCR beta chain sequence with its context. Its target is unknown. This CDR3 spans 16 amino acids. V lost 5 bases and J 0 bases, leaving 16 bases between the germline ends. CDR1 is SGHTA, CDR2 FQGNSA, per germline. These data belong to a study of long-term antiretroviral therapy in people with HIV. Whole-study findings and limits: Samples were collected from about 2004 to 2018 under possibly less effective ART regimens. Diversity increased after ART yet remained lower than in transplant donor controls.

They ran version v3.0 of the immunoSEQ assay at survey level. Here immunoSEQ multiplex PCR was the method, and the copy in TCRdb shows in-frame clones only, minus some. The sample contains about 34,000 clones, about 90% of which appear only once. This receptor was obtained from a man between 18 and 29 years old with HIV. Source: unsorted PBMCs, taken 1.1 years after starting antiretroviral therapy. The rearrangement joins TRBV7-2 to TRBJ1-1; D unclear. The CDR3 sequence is CASSTLGWLMNTEAFF. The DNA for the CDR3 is TGTGCCAGCAGCACCCTCGGTTGGCTAATGAACACTGAAGCTTTCTTT.